A single sample gave rise to the 29 T cell receptor beta chains below, sequenced in a study of T cells after yellow fever vaccination. Using its own MiXCR run on the 5' RACE reads, TCRdb lists one record per CDR3 protein. The table records a few hundred thousand distinct CDR3 sequences, approximately 3.9% of them present only once. The sample in question was PBMCs, obtained on the day of the yellow fever booster vaccination. These receptors all stem from a man younger than 35 who received the YFV17D yellow fever vaccine.

This clonotype was seen more than once but under ten times. The rearrangement uses TRBV25-1 and TRBJ2-1, with 11 bases fitting TRBD1. The CDR3 has 16 residues. V gave up 7 bases and J gave up 7 bases; unmatched junction bases: 12. Per germline, CDR1 MGHDK and CDR2 SYGVNS. The DNA of the CDR3 is TGTGCCAGCACTTATACGAGGGACAGGGGGGGAAATGAGCAGTTCTTC. This translates into CASTYTRDRGGNEQFF.

The chain links TRBV7-2 to TRBJ2-5; possibly TRBD2 for D (5 bases). V dropped 2 bases and J dropped 0 bases, with 16 bases sitting between them. CDR1 and CDR2 from the germline V gene are SGHTA and FQGNSA. This CDR3 comprises 17 residues. Here the CDR3 DNA reads TGTGCCAGCAGCTTACCGAGGGTTTCGGACTACCAAGAGACCCAGTACTTC. Its protein product is CASSLPRVSDYQETQYF.

This clonotype was recorded at least ten times. This chain joins TRBV5-6 and TRBJ1-4; 9 positions agree with TRBD1. The CDR3 extends over 15 amino acids. CDR1 is SGHDT and CDR2 is YYEEEE in the germline V gene. V shed 3 bases, J shed 10 bases, and the junction held 10 bases outside the gene matches. DNA of the CDR3: TGTGCCAGCAGCTATATAGGACAGGGGAACGGAAAACTGTTTTTT. The encoded protein is CASSYIGQGNGKLFF.

The rearrangement links TRBV5-5 to TRBJ2-3; the match to TRBD1 covers 7 bases. Germline CDR1 is SGHKS and CDR2 is YYEKEE (reference sequence). This CDR3 is built from 15 residues. Trimming cost V 5 bases and J 3 bases; bases outside gene matches: 9. In DNA form, the CDR3 reads TGTGCCAGCAGGCATCAGGGGGTGTGGACAGATACGCAGTATTTT. As protein: CASRHQGVWTDTQYF.

This clonotype has ten or more counts. The rearrangement uses TRBV11-2 and TRBJ1-5; 11 bases map to TRBD1. This CDR3 is 14 amino acids long. Germline V gene data show CDR1 as SGHAT and CDR2 as FQNNGV. J was trimmed by 7 bases and V by 5 bases; bases with no gene match: 4. The CDR3 spells CASSVGTGGQPQHF. The DNA for the CDR3 is TGTGCCAGCAGCGTAGGGACAGGGGGACAGCCCCAGCATTTT.

This sequence joins TRBV20-1 and TRBJ2-5; unclear D gene. The V gene's germline CDR1 is DFQATT and CDR2 SNEGSKA (reference sequence). V lost 6 bases to trimming and J lost 5 bases, with 13 bases between them. The CDR3 runs to 12 residues. The CDR3 bases are TGCAGTGCCAGACCGGGTCGGGAGACCCAGTACTTC. Protein: CSARPGRETQYF.

In this sample, this clonotype turned up many times. The chain is built from TRBV7-8 and TRBJ2-1, with 10 positions matching TRBD2. Trimming at V came to 1 base and at J to 1 base, leaving 7 bases not matched to a gene. This CDR3 contains 18 residues. Germline CDR1 SGHVS, CDR2 FQNEAQ. The CDR3 coding sequence is TGTGCCAGCAGCTTAGAGGGCCTAGCGGGGGCTTCCTACAATGAGCAGTTCTTC. It translates to CASSLEGLAGASYNEQFF.

This clonotype was recorded once. A read error is possible here, since a much larger clone lies one base away. The chain joins TRBV12-3 or TRBV12-4 to TRBJ1-1; D not resolved. The V gene lost 8 bases and the J gene lost 6 bases, with 19 bases spanning the gap. This CDR3 is 14 amino acids long. The CDR3 DNA reads as TGTGCCAGCCGTGATAACAAGCGATTTGCTGAAGCTTTCTTT. It translates to CASRDNKRFAEAFF.

This clonotype appeared a few times. The V and J genes are TRBV6-5 and TRBJ2-2; 9 nucleotides line up with TRBD1. Germline V gene lookup returns CDR1 MNHEY and CDR2 SVGAGI. This CDR3 has 16 residues. V shed 2 bases, J shed 4 bases, and the junction held 5 bases outside the gene matches. The CDR3 here is CASSYGDRAATGELFF. CDR3 bases: TGTGCCAGCAGTTACGGGGACAGGGCGGCCACCGGGGAGCTGTTTTTT.

This clonotype was seen a few times. The CDR3 DNA follows: TGTGCCAGCAGTCCCCTCCCACAGGGGTCTACTGGGGCCAACGTCCTGACTTTC. Its translation: CASSPLPQGSTGANVLTF. This chain joins TRBV12-3 or TRBV12-4 and TRBJ2-6; 7 bases map to TRBD1. The CDR3 is made up of 18 amino acids. J lost 2 bases, V lost 5 bases, and 12 bases had no gene match.

This clonotype has just a few counts. The chain links TRBV7-9 to TRBJ1-4, with 8 bases fitting TRBD1. Germline lookup yields CDR1 SEHNR and CDR2 FQNEAQ (reference sequence). The junction had 14 bases not matched to a gene; V was cut back by 7 bases and J by 7 bases. The CDR3 is 16 amino acids. The CDR3 region has the DNA TGTGCCAGCAATTCCCGGGCAGGGGGCATTGGTGAAAAACTGTTTTTT. Translating gives CASNSRAGGIGEKLFF.

This clonotype came up a few times. J is TRBJ1-1 and V is TRBV6-6; D might be TRBD1 (5 bases). Trimming took off 3 bases at V and 4 bases at J, with 9 bases between the two ends. CDR1 is MNHNY, CDR2 SVGAGI, per germline (reference sequence). The CDR3 is 13 amino acids. The CDR3 DNA follows: TGTGCCAGCAGTTATCTGGGGGTCACTGAAGCTTTCTTT. The encoded protein is CASSYLGVTEAFF.

At least ten counts were recorded for this clonotype. CDR3 loop: CASSYSAREAFF. The CDR3, as DNA: TGTGCCAGCAGTTACTCCGCCCGGGAAGCTTTCTTT. The V call is TRBV6-2 or TRBV6-3, the J call TRBJ1-1; D unclear. Germline-derived CDR1 and CDR2 are MNHEY and SVGEGT. The CDR3 spans 12 residues. Trimming stripped 0 bases from V and 8 bases from J, with 7 bases between.

This clonotype was detected a few times. This rearrangement joins TRBV5-6 to TRBJ1-5; weak D call: TRBD1 (5 bases). The CDR3 has 16 residues. Looked up from germline, CDR1 is SGHDT and CDR2 is YYEEEE. Trimming removed 2 bases at V and 0 bases at J, with 12 bases between. This CDR3 reads CASSFYQGYSNQPQHF. As DNA, the CDR3 is TGTGCCAGCAGCTTCTATCAGGGCTATAGCAATCAGCCCCAGCATTTT.

This clonotype was seen a handful of times. This chain links TRBV12-3 or TRBV12-4 with TRBJ1-5; D possibly corresponds to TRBD1 (5 bases). This CDR3 has 14 residues. Trimming removed 5 bases at V and 4 bases at J, with 12 bases between. The chain's CDR3 is CASSIRQKNQPQHF. Written as DNA, the CDR3 is TGTGCCAGCAGTATCCGACAGAAAAATCAGCCCCAGCATTTT.

This sequence joins TRBV4-1 and TRBJ1-1; tentative D call: TRBD1 (6 bases). Trimming removed 0 bases from V and 5 bases from J, with 16 bases in between. CDR1 is MGHRA, CDR2 YSYEKL, per germline. The CDR3 contains 16 residues. CDR3 in amino acids: CASSQDPRGARTEAFF. The CDR3, as DNA: TGCGCCAGCAGCCAAGACCCGAGGGGGGCGCGGACTGAAGCTTTCTTT.

This clonotype was recorded at least ten times. The genes are TRBV5-1 and TRBJ1-3; D ambiguous. V lost 1 base and J lost 0, with 14 bases in between. Germline CDR1 SGHRS, CDR2 YFSETQ. There are 17 residues in the CDR3. This CDR3 reads CASSLNGDRSSGNTIYF. CDR3 DNA sequence: TGCGCCAGCAGCTTGAATGGGGATCGCAGCTCTGGAAACACCATATATTTT. The entire variable domain, with the rest obtained from reference TRBV5-1 and TRBJ1-3, is as follows: KAGVTQTPRYLIKTRGQQVTLSCSPISGHRSVSWYQQTPGQGLQFLFEYFSETQRNKGNFPGRFSGRQFSNSRSEMNVSTLELGDSALYLCASSLNGDRSSGNTIYFGEGSWLTVV.

There are a few counts of this clonotype. The chain carries TRBV7-2 and TRBJ2-3; 8 bases map to TRBD2. V lost 1 base to trimming and J lost 1 base; unmatched junction nucleotides: 4. The CDR3 spans 16 residues. Germline assignment: CDR1 SGHTA and CDR2 FQGNSA. The CDR3 region is CASSLEVLAGTDTQYF. The CDR3 nucleotides read TGTGCCAGCAGCTTAGAAGTACTAGCGGGCACAGATACGCAGTATTTT.

The chain links TRBV19 to TRBJ2-6; possible D gene TRBD2, 6 bases. V lost 7 bases and J lost 0, with 19 bases in between. Germline CDR1 LNHDA, CDR2 SQIVND (reference sequence). This CDR3 spans 18 amino acids. Written as DNA, the CDR3 is TGTGCCAGTAAAAGGAGGGCAGGGCAAAACTCTGGGGCCAACGTCCTGACTTTC. This sequence encodes CASKRRAGQNSGANVLTF.

V is TRBV5-1 and J is TRBJ2-3, with TRBD2 matching over 12 bases. The CDR3 spans 18 residues. Germline values: CDR1 SGHRS, CDR2 YFSETQ. The junction had 6 bases not matched to a gene; V was cut back by 0 bases and J by 1 base. The CDR3 DNA reads as TGCGCCAGCAGCTTGGCGGCTAGCGGGGGGGCCGGCACAGATACGCAGTATTTT. Protein sequence: CASSLAASGGAGTDTQYF.

On this clonotype: This clone may be a read error of a much larger clone one base away. V is TRBV6-2 or TRBV6-3 and J is TRBJ2-7; no reliable D call. Germline CDR1 reads MNHEY; CDR2 reads SVGEGT. This CDR3 region has 11 residues. The DNA for the CDR3 is TGTGCCTGCAGTTTGCAGGAGGAGCAGTACTTC. Amino acids: CACSLQEEQYF.

The J gene is TRBJ1-5, the V gene TRBV14, with 8 positions matching TRBD1. The J segment lost 6 bases and the V segment lost 2 bases, leaving 6 bases of the junction unmatched. CDR1 and CDR2 from the germline V gene are SGHDN and FVKESK. The CDR3 has 15 amino acids. The CDR3 is CASSQPTGVFQPQHF. The CDR3 DNA reads TGTGCCAGCAGCCAACCGACAGGGGTATTTCAGCCCCAGCATTTT. The full variable domain, in which reference TRBV14 and TRBJ1-5 provide the parts outside the CDR3, is EAGVTQFPSHSVIEKGQTVTLRCDPISGHDNLYWYRRVMGKEIKFLLHFVKESKQDESGMPNNRFLAERTGGTYSTLKVQPAELEDSGVYFCASSQPTGVFQPQHFGDGTRLSIL.

This clonotype was seen repeatedly, ten times or more. The J gene is TRBJ2-3, the V gene TRBV4-2, with 8 bases identical to TRBD2. The J segment lost 2 bases and the V segment lost 3 bases, leaving 4 bases of the junction unmatched. Germline V gene sequence: CDR1 LGHNA, CDR2 YNFKEQ. The CDR3 runs to 15 residues. The CDR3 spells CASSQSRGATDTQYF. CDR3 bases: TGTGCCAGCAGCCAGTCGCGGGGGGCCACAGATACGCAGTATTTT.

This clonotype was recorded a few times. The CDR3 nucleotides read TGTGCCAGCCTATCCAGAGGGCTCCCATACGAGACCCAGTACTTC. Encoded protein: CASLSRGLPYETQYF. The rearrangement uses TRBV6-5 and TRBJ2-5, with D perhaps matching TRBD2 (5 bases). The V end was cut by 8 bases, the J end by 5 bases, with 21 bases between. CDR1 and CDR2 from the germline V gene are MNHEY and SVGAGI. This CDR3 region has 15 residues.

This clonotype came up many times. The V call is TRBV20-1, the J call TRBJ1-1; D is perhaps TRBD1 (6 bases). The CDR3 totals 13 residues. The V end was cut by 5 bases, the J end by 5 bases, with 15 bases between. Germline loops: CDR1 DFQATT, CDR2 SNEGSKA (reference sequence). The CDR3 spells CSAPEGGRTEAFF. Written as DNA, the CDR3 is TGCAGTGCTCCTGAGGGGGGGCGAACTGAAGCTTTCTTT.

This clonotype was detected many times. This sequence joins TRBV6-5 and TRBJ1-1; D is perhaps TRBD1 (6 bases). The CDR3 runs 15 residues. The ends were cut back, 0 bases at V and 2 bases at J, with 10 bases in the middle. Germline loops: CDR1 MNHEY, CDR2 SVGAGI. This CDR3 is CASSYSPGANTEAFF. The DNA of the CDR3 is TGTGCCAGCAGTTACTCCCCGGGGGCTAACACTGAAGCTTTCTTT.

V and J are TRBV12-3 or TRBV12-4 and TRBJ1-1; D is undetermined. This CDR3 spans 13 amino acids. Deletions cut 4 bases from V and 4 bases from J, with 10 bases between. CDR3 amino acids: CASSWRRSTEAFF. CDR3 bases: TGTGCCAGCAGTTGGAGACGGAGCACTGAAGCTTTCTTT.

This clonotype was counted many times. The chain has TRBV6-5 and TRBJ2-5, with D tentatively TRBD2 (6 bases). Between the trimmed V and J ends, which lost 6 bases and 0 bases, there was a span of 14 bases. Germline CDR1 is MNHEY and CDR2 is SVGAGI. CDR3 length equals 15 residues. CDR3 nucleotide sequence: TGTGCCAGCAGCCGGGGGTCGGCGTACCAAGAGACCCAGTACTTC. It encodes CASSRGSAYQETQYF.

This chain uses TRBV6-2 or TRBV6-3 with TRBJ2-5; D call uncertain. This CDR3 contains 16 residues. V shed 1 base and J shed 2 bases, with 14 bases lying between them. CDR1 and CDR2 from the germline V gene are MNHEY and SVGEGT. The CDR3 region is CASSYFRLSPQETQYF. CDR3 coding DNA: TGTGCCAGCAGTTACTTCCGACTGTCGCCACAAGAGACCCAGTACTTC.